Here is one T cell receptor (beta chain) with its context. The method was immunoSEQ multiplex PCR; TCRdb's version includes in-frame clones alone and lacks a portion of them. The sample has 150,000 to 200,000 clones; approximately 87% are singletons. The sample comes from a study of blood T cell repertoires in COVID-19. V lost 4 bases and J lost 6; bases outside the gene matches: 5. The CDR3 covers 16 residues. Per germline, CDR1 SGHAT and CDR2 FQNNGV. Source material: peripheral blood. The clonotype was recovered from a woman aged 55 to 70 with COVID-19, enrolled during active disease. This chain links TRBV11-2 with TRBJ2-1; 14 nucleotides line up with TRBD2. In nucleotides, the CDR3 is TGTGCCAGCAGCTCCGGGACTAGCGGGAGCCGCAATGAGCAGTTCTTC. As protein: CASSSGTSGSRNEQFF.